Each of the 25 T cell receptor beta chains below was sequenced from the same sample in a study of blood T cells in healthy people across ages. Next came a second PCR, run for about 6 to 11 cycles, which used a sample-barcoded 5' primer along with a J-beta primer mix. TCRdb reanalysed the 5' RACE reads using MiXCR and keeps one entry per CDR3 protein. The table includes 1.5 million to 2 million distinct CDR3 sequences, 34% detected once. Material for sequencing was blood. The receptors here all came from a woman in her 30s in good health.

The chain carries TRBV30 and TRBJ2-2, with 11 bases that match TRBD2. Losses at the gene ends were 0 bases for V and 9 bases for J; bases not matched to a gene: 6. The CDR3 is 15 residues long. Per germline, CDR1 GTSNPN and CDR2 SVGIG (reference sequence). The CDR3: CAWSVPLAGGWELFF. In DNA form, the CDR3 reads TGTGCCTGGAGTGTGCCCCTAGCGGGGGGTTGGGAGCTGTTTTTT. The full variable domain, in which reference TRBV30 and TRBJ2-2 provide the parts outside the CDR3, is SQTIHQWPATLVQPVGSPLSLECTVEGTSNPNLYWYRQAAGRGLQLLFYSVGIGQISSEVPQNLSASRPQDRQFILSSKKLLLSDSGFYLCAWSVPLAGGWELFFGEGSRLTVL.

CDR3: CATFKQGPGTEAFF. In DNA, the CDR3 is TGTGCCACCTTTAAACAGGGCCCGGGGACTGAAGCTTTCTTT. J is TRBJ1-1 and V is TRBV27; TRBD1 might be the D (6 bases). The CDR3 is 14 residues long. V lost 10 bases and J lost 5, with 20 bases in between. Per germline, CDR1 MNHEY and CDR2 SMNVEV (reference sequence).

This chain uses TRBV7-9 with TRBJ2-2, with D unresolved. There are 14 residues in the CDR3. V gave up 5 bases and J gave up 2 bases, with 9 bases separating them. Per the germline V gene, CDR1 is SEHNR and CDR2 is FQNEAQ (reference sequence). CDR3 DNA sequence: TGTGCCAGCAGCGTGGGTCTTAACACCGGGGAGCTGTTTTTT. Translation gives CASSVGLNTGELFF.

Points on this clonotype: Given a much more abundant clone one base away, this may be a read error. V usage is TRBV7-9 and J usage is TRBJ2-3, with 8 bases identical to TRBD2. The CDR3 contains 15 residues. CDR1 is SEHNR, CDR2 FQNEAQ, per germline (reference sequence). The ends lost 1 base at V and 4 bases at J; junction bases unmatched: 4. This CDR3 is CASSLEAGAADTQYF. CDR3 nucleotides: TGTGCCAGCAGCTTAGAAGCGGGAGCGGCAGATACGCAGTATTTT.

The gene calls are TRBV14 and TRBJ1-2; D not certain. CDR1 SGHDN and CDR2 FVKESK come from the germline V gene. CDR3 length: 13 residues. Trimming cost V 4 bases and J 2 bases, with 8 bases left between them. The DNA of the CDR3 is TGTGCCAGCAGCCCTCTTTTAAACTATGGCTACACCTTC. Protein product: CASSPLLNYGYTF.

Concerning this clonotype itself: This may arise from a read error, as a much more abundant clone is one base away. The V gene is TRBV20-1, the J gene TRBJ2-5; 9 bases map to TRBD2. The V gene's germline CDR1 is DFQATT and CDR2 SNEGSKA (reference sequence). V lost 8 bases and J lost 0; bases outside the gene matches: 10. CDR3 length equals 15 residues. The CDR3 sequence: CSTTLSGRNQETQYF. In DNA form, the CDR3 reads TGCAGTACCACTCTGAGCGGGAGGAACCAAGAGACCCAGTACTTC.

The chain employs TRBV20-1 and TRBJ2-7, with D perhaps TRBD1 or TRBD2 (5 bases each). V gave up 3 bases and J gave up 1 base, with 10 bases separating them. In germline, CDR1 is DFQATT, CDR2 SNEGSKA (reference sequence). The CDR3 has 13 residues. For the CDR3, the DNA is TGCAGTGCTAGGAATGGGGGTTCCTACGAGCAGTACTTC. Translation: CSARNGGSYEQYF.

The CDR3 region has the DNA TGTGCCAGCAGTCCCCTGGGGGGGCTTCAAGAGACCCAGTACTTC. This translates into CASSPLGGLQETQYF. V gene TRBV14 combines with J gene TRBJ2-5, with D possibly matching TRBD2 (7 bases). The V gene lost 6 bases and the J gene lost 2 bases, with 16 bases spanning the gap. The CDR3 length is 15 residues. Germline V CDR1 and CDR2: SGHDN, FVKESK.

The chain uses TRBV5-1 and TRBJ2-1; 10 nucleotides agree with TRBD1. CDR1 is SGHRS, CDR2 YFSETQ, per germline. This CDR3 spans 16 amino acids. V lost 2 bases and J lost 7; bases outside the gene matches: 9. DNA of the CDR3: TGCGCCAGCAGCTTAGCCCCGGGACAGGGGCGGAATGAGCAGTTCTTC. This gives the protein CASSLAPGQGRNEQFF.

This clonotype turned up a few times. The chain links TRBV24-1 to TRBJ1-1; D is perhaps TRBD1 (6 bases). CDR3 length: 13 residues. The germline V and J ends were trimmed by 7 bases and 0 bases, with 8 bases remaining between them. Per germline, CDR1 KGHDR and CDR2 SFDVKD. In nucleotides, the CDR3 is TGTGCCACCAGGGACAGACTGAACACTGAAGCTTTCTTT. This gives the protein CATRDRLNTEAFF.

The rearrangement links TRBV14 to TRBJ2-1, with 7 bases matching TRBD1. Germline V gene sequence: CDR1 SGHDN, CDR2 FVKESK. The CDR3 is 15 residues long. J gave up 6 bases and V 5 bases, and 10 bases lay outside the gene matches. CDR3 sequence reads: CASSLDGTVCNEQFF. DNA for the CDR3: TGTGCCAGCAGCTTAGACGGGACAGTCTGCAATGAGCAGTTCTTC.

This clonotype was found many times. This chain links TRBV29-1 with TRBJ1-2; a weak D match, TRBD1 (5 bases). The CDR3 has 13 amino acids. The germline CDR1 and CDR2 sequences are SQVTM and ANQGSEA. Trimming took off 4 bases at V and 4 bases at J, with 13 bases between the two ends. The CDR3 DNA reads TGCAGCGTTGGCGGCACTGGGGCCTATGGCTACACCTTC. Translation: CSVGGTGAYGYTF.

The chain combines TRBV30 with TRBJ2-7; TRBD2 is a possible D gene (6 bases). The V end was cut by 3 bases, the J end by 7 bases, with 16 bases between. Germline loops: CDR1 GTSNPN, CDR2 SVGIG (reference sequence). The CDR3 consists of 13 residues. CDR3: CAWSTWGGLEQYF. Written as DNA, the CDR3 is TGTGCCTGGAGCACCTGGGGAGGTTTGGAGCAGTACTTC.

This clonotype was counted at least ten times. This chain connects TRBV20-1 to TRBJ2-1, with 11 positions matching TRBD2. The CDR3 is made up of 16 amino acids. The germline V gene encodes CDR1 DFQATT and CDR2 SNEGSKA (reference sequence). V trimming: 0 bases; J trimming: 3 bases; junction bases outside the gene matches: 4. CDR3 sequence reads: CSAREGLAVLYNEQFF. The CDR3, as DNA: TGCAGTGCTAGAGAGGGACTAGCGGTCCTCTACAATGAGCAGTTCTTC.

The rearrangement uses TRBV20-1 and TRBJ2-4; D might be TRBD2 (5 bases). The CDR3 sequence is 14 residues long. Germline CDR1 reads DFQATT; CDR2 reads SNEGSKA (reference sequence). Trimming took 6 bases from V and 8 from J, leaving 20 bases between them. CDR3 sequence reads: CSANLLALGYIQYF. The CDR3 nucleotides read TGCAGTGCAAACCTTTTAGCGCTTGGGTACATTCAGTACTTC.

This clonotype appeared a few times. The chain links TRBV6-5 to TRBJ2-2, with 10 positions matching TRBD2. There are 15 residues in the CDR3. With V trimmed by 5 bases and J by 5 bases, 5 bases remained unmatched. The germline V gene has CDR1 MNHEY and CDR2 SVGAGI. CDR3 amino acids: CASSPSGGWTGELFF. CDR3 coding DNA: TGTGCCAGCAGTCCTAGCGGGGGTTGGACCGGGGAGCTGTTTTTT.

The rearrangement uses TRBV30 and TRBJ2-4; TRBD2 agrees at 7 bases. This CDR3 contains 15 residues. CDR1 GTSNPN and CDR2 SVGIG come from the germline V gene (reference sequence). J was trimmed by 9 bases and V by 0 bases; bases with no gene match: 11. The CDR3 coding sequence is TGTGCCTGGAGTGTTTCGCGGGAGCTCCTAGGCATTCAGTACTTC. This gives the protein CAWSVSRELLGIQYF.

The sample holds a few counts of this clonotype. This rearrangement joins TRBV5-1 to TRBJ2-5; TRBD2 matches at 10 bases. The CDR3 has 15 residues. With 5 bases clipped from V and 5 bases from J, the junction kept 9 bases outside the gene matches. CDR1 and CDR2 from the germline V gene are SGHRS and YFSETQ. CDR3 DNA: TGCGCCAGCAGGCTAGGGACTAGCGTCGTGGAGACCCAGTACTTC. It encodes CASRLGTSVVETQYF. Together with reference TRBV5-1 and TRBJ2-5, the CDR3 gives the full variable domain: KAGVTQTPRYLIKTRGQQVTLSCSPISGHRSVSWYQQTPGQGLQFLFEYFSETQRNKGNFPGRFSGRQFSNSRSEMNVSTLELGDSALYLCASRLGTSVVETQYFGPGTRLLVL.

This clonotype was counted only a few times. The chain links TRBV28 to TRBJ2-1; 8 bases fit TRBD2. The CDR3 loop spans 15 amino acids. Trimming at V came to 6 bases and at J to 4 bases, leaving 8 bases not matched to a gene. Germline V CDR1 and CDR2: MDHEN, SYDVKM. CDR3 region: CASRGGGGPYNEQFF. CDR3 sequence (DNA): TGTGCCAGCAGGGGGGGCGGGGGGCCTTACAATGAGCAGTTCTTC.

This rearrangement joins TRBV24-1 to TRBJ2-1; TRBD1 matches at 9 bases. The CDR3 sequence is 16 residues long. J was trimmed by 4 bases and V by 4 bases; bases with no gene match: 7. In germline, CDR1 is KGHDR, CDR2 SFDVKD. The chain's CDR3 is CATSDSAGQGYNEQFF. In DNA form, the CDR3 reads TGTGCCACCAGTGACTCCGCGGGACAGGGTTACAATGAGCAGTTCTTC.

Concerning this clonotype: At one end, the junction sequence differs from germline, possibly due to a read error. This chain uses TRBV12-3 or TRBV12-4 with TRBJ2-1; 7 bases map to TRBD1. The CDR3 totals 15 residues. In DNA form, the CDR3 reads TGTGCCCGCAGTTCAGGGGGTGGCTCCTACAATGAGCAGTTCTTC. Translated: CARSSGGGSYNEQFF.

The chain employs TRBV20-1 and TRBJ1-1; perhaps TRBD1 as D (6 bases). The CDR3 contains 16 residues. Germline assignment: CDR1 DFQATT and CDR2 SNEGSKA (reference sequence). Trimming cost V 0 bases and J 3 bases, with 17 bases left between them. The CDR3 protein is CSARDTTGGPHTEAFF. The CDR3 DNA is TGCAGTGCTAGAGATACGACAGGAGGGCCCCACACTGAAGCTTTCTTT.

The chain carries TRBV30 and TRBJ2-7, with D possibly TRBD2 on 5 matching bases. With 2 bases removed from V and 3 bases from J, the gap between germline ends came to 8 bases. The CDR3 extends over 12 amino acids. Looked up from germline, CDR1 is GTSNPN and CDR2 is SVGIG (reference sequence). CDR3 coding DNA: TGTGCCTGGAGTCCGGGATTCTACGAGCAGTACTTC. Its protein product is CAWSPGFYEQYF.

A remark on this clonotype: The final CDR3 position lacks the conserved phenylalanine or tryptophan, pointing to a likely read error. The chain combines TRBV12-3 or TRBV12-4 with TRBJ2-2, with a tentative D call TRBD2 (6 bases). The CDR3 has 14 residues. CDR3 sequence: CAGSFGGITGELFV. CDR3 sequence (DNA): TGTGCCGGCAGCTTCGGGGGAATCACCGGGGAGCTGTTTGTT.

CDR3 amino acids: CASSLWAGPTYSVNTEAFF. The CDR3 DNA sequence: TGCGCCAGCAGCCTCTGGGCCGGACCTACCTACTCTGTGAACACTGAAGCTTTCTTT. The chain is built from TRBV5-1 and TRBJ1-1; D is ambiguous. Trimming removed 4 bases from V and 0 bases from J, with 25 bases in between. Germline CDR1 reads SGHRS; CDR2 reads YFSETQ. The length of the CDR3 is 19 residues.